Shown below are 8 T cell receptor beta chains from a single sample sequenced in a study of PD-L1 blockade in urothelial cancer. As for time point: pretreatment peripheral blood. The table came from immunoSEQ multiplex PCR; TCRdb's copy has only in-frame clones and leaves some out. Found here are some 74,000 clones, around four fifths of them singletons; the top ten hold about 6.2%. The source was PBMCs, collected around atezolizumab (anti-PD-L1) treatment. The receptor set was obtained from a man aged 40-49 years with urothelial cancer.

V and J are TRBV5-5 and TRBJ1-2; 7 nucleotides line up with TRBD1. The length of the CDR3 is 15 residues. The ends lost 7 bases at V and 0 bases at J; junction bases unmatched: 9. CDR1 is SGHKS and CDR2 is YYEKEE in the germline V gene (reference sequence). The CDR3 reads CASLRGDSANYGYTF. The DNA for the CDR3 is TGTGCCAGCCTCCGAGGGGACAGCGCTAACTATGGCTACACCTTC.

The chain employs TRBV4-1 and TRBJ1-5; maybe TRBD1 (6 bases). CDR1 and CDR2 (germline): MGHRA, YSYEKL. Between the trimmed V and J ends, which lost 4 bases and 2 bases, there was a span of 24 bases. This CDR3 spans 19 amino acids. In DNA form, the CDR3 reads TGCGCCAGCAGCCCGAACGCGCCCCAAACAGGGAGGGGCAATCAGCCCCAGCATTTT. This translates into CASSPNAPQTGRGNQPQHF.

The genes are TRBV5-1 and TRBJ1-6, with D uncertain. The V gene lost 0 bases and the J gene lost 8 bases, with 9 bases spanning the gap. This CDR3 contains 14 residues. The V gene's germline CDR1 is SGHRS and CDR2 YFSETQ. The CDR3 coding sequence is TGCGCCAGCAGCTTGGTGGGTCGGGATTCACCCCTCCACTTT. Amino acid sequence: CASSLVGRDSPLHF.

The rearrangement joins TRBV28 to TRBJ1-5; tentative D call: TRBD1 (5 bases). CDR1 and CDR2 (germline): MDHEN, SYDVKM. Trimming took 5 bases from V and 6 from J, leaving 14 bases between them. The CDR3 is 14 residues long. The CDR3 sequence is CASSNGGVSQPQHF. Written as DNA, the CDR3 is TGTGCCAGCAGTAATGGGGGGGTGAGTCAGCCCCAGCATTTT.

V usage is TRBV7-2 and J usage is TRBJ2-5; 7 nucleotides line up with TRBD2. Trimming cost V 3 bases and J 1 base; bases outside gene matches: 5. Germline CDR1 SGHTA, CDR2 FQGNSA. The CDR3 is 15 residues long. The CDR3 sequence: CASSFSGLGQETQYF. CDR3 in DNA: TGTGCCAGCAGCTTTAGCGGGCTCGGCCAAGAGACCCAGTACTTC. The full variable domain, in which reference TRBV7-2 and TRBJ2-5 provide the parts outside the CDR3, is GAGVSQSPSNKVTEKGKDVELRCDPISGHTALYWYRQSLGQGLEFLIYFQGNSAPDKSGLPSDRFSAERTGGSVSTLTIQRTQQEDSAVYLCASSFSGLGQETQYFGPGTRLLVL.

The V call is TRBV5-1, the J call TRBJ2-3; TRBD1 might be the D (6 bases). Germline V gene sequence: CDR1 SGHRS, CDR2 YFSETQ. Trimming removed 0 bases at V and 3 bases at J, with 11 bases between. The CDR3 has 15 amino acids. The CDR3 here is CASSLVGQSTDTQYF. The CDR3, as DNA: TGCGCCAGCAGCTTGGTAGGACAGTCGACAGATACGCAGTATTTT.

The gene calls are TRBV6-1 and TRBJ2-1; TRBD1 matches at 7 bases. The CDR3 covers 19 residues. With 4 bases clipped from V and 0 bases from J, the junction kept 15 bases outside the gene matches. Germline loops: CDR1 MNHNS, CDR2 SASEGT. CDR3 in DNA: TGTGCCAGCAGTGGGACAGGTGATCCGCGAAAGAGCTCCTACAATGAGCAGTTCTTC. It yields the protein CASSGTGDPRKSSYNEQFF.

This chain joins TRBV7-2 and TRBJ2-7, with TRBD2 matching 11 bases. Germline CDR1 is SGHTA and CDR2 is FQGNSA. The CDR3 is 15 amino acids. V shed 7 bases, J shed 6 bases, and the junction held 11 bases outside the gene matches. CDR3 loop: CASTERGLADIEQYF. Written as DNA, the CDR3 is TGTGCCAGCACCGAGAGGGGACTAGCGGACATCGAGCAGTACTTC.